The entry below describes one T cell receptor beta chain. Its antigen remains unidentified. The table came from immunoSEQ multiplex PCR; TCRdb's copy has only in-frame clones and leaves some out. The table shows approximately 120,000 clones, with around 89% occurring only once. This sample is part of a study of T cell responses to AZD1222 COVID-19 vaccine. Whole-study results and caveats: At 160-218 and 743-854, vaccine-associated CD4 TCRs were dominant, and they spanned spike. Close to half of spike-specific TCRs reportedly recognize unmutated variant regions.

Trimming cost V 3 bases and J 5 bases, with 14 bases left between them. Germline values: CDR1 SGDLS, CDR2 YYNGEE. This CDR3 contains 15 residues. The sequenced sample was peripheral blood, obtained on day 0 of AZD1222 vaccination. This chain uses TRBV9 with TRBJ2-2; D assignment may be TRBD1 or TRBD2 (5 bases each). The source is an adult in good health. As DNA, the CDR3 is TGTGCCAGCAGCGCCACCGGGACCCTTACCGGGGAGCTGTTTTTT. Its protein is CASSATGTLTGELFF.